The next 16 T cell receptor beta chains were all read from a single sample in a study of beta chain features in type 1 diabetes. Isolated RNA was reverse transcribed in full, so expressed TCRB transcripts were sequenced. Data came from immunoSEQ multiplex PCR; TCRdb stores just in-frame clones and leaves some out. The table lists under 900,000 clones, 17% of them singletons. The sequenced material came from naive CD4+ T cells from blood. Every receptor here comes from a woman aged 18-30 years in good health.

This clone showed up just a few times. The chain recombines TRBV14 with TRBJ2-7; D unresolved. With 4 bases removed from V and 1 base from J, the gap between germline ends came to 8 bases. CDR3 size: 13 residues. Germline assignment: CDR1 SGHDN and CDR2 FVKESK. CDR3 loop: CASSLVGSYEQYF. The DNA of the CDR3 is TGTGCCAGCAGCCTCGTTGGGTCCTACGAGCAGTACTTC.

The CDR3 sequence is CASREPFQGGEQYF. The CDR3 nucleotides are TGCGCCAGCAGGGAGCCATTCCAGGGAGGCGAGCAGTACTTC. This chain joins TRBV5-1 and TRBJ2-7; TRBD2 is a possible D gene (6 bases). The CDR3 runs 14 residues. Per germline, CDR1 SGHRS and CDR2 YFSETQ. V lost 5 bases to trimming and J lost 6 bases, with 18 bases between them.

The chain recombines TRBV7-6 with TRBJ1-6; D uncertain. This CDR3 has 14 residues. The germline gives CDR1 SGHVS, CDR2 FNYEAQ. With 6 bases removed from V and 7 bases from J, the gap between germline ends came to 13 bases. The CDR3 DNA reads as TGTGCCAGCAGTACGGGTCCCGGGAATTCACCCCTCCACTTT. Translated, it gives CASSTGPGNSPLHF. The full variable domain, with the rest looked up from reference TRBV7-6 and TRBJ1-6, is GAGVSQSPRYKVTKRGQDVALRCDPISGHVSLYWYRQALGQGPEFLTYFNYEAQQDKSGLPNDRFSAERPEGSISTLTIQRTEQRDSAMYRCASSTGPGNSPLHFGNGTRLTVT.

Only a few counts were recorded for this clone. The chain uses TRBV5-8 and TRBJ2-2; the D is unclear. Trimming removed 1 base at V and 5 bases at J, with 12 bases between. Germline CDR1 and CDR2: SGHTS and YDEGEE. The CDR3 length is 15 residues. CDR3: CASSLWQEHTGELFF. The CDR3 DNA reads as TGTGCCAGCAGCTTGTGGCAAGAGCATACCGGGGAGCTGTTTTTT.

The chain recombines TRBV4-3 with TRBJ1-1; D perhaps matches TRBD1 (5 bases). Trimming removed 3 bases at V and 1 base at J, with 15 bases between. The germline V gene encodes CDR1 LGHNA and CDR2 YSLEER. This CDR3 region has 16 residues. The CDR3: CASSHGVWGKNTEAFF. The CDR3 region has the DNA TGCGCCAGCAGCCATGGGGTGTGGGGGAAGAACACTGAAGCTTTCTTT.

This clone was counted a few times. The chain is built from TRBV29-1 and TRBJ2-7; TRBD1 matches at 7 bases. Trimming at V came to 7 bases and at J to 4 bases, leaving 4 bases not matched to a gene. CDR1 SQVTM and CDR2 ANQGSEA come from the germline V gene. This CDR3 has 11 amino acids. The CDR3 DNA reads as TGCAGCGCTCAGACAGGGTACGAGCAGTACTTC. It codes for CSAQTGYEQYF.

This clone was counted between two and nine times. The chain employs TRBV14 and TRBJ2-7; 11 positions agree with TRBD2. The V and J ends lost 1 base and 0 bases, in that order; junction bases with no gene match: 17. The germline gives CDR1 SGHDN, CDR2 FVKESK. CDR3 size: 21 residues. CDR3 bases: TGTGCCAGCAGCCAAGGTAGCCGTAGCGGGAGGGCCCTAGGGGTCTCCTACGAGCAGTACTTC. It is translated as CASSQGSRSGRALGVSYEQYF.

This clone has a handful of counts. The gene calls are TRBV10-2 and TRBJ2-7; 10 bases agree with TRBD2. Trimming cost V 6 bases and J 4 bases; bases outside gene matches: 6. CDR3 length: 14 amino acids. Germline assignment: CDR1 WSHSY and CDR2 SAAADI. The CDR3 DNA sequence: TGCGCCAGCAGGCTAGCGGGAGATAAATACGAGCAGTACTTC. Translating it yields CASRLAGDKYEQYF.

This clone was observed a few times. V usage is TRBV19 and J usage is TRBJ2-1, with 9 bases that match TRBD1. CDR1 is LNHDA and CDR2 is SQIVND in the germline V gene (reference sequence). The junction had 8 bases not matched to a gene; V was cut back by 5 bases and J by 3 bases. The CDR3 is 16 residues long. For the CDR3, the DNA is TGTGCCAGTAGTCCTCTGGACAGGGGAGACTACAATGAGCAGTTCTTC. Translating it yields CASSPLDRGDYNEQFF.

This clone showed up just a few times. Here the CDR3 reads CASRPSGSPWDEQFF. The CDR3 DNA is TGTGCCAGCAGACCTAGCGGGAGCCCTTGGGATGAGCAGTTCTTC. The genes are TRBV2 and TRBJ2-1, with 10 bases fitting TRBD2. Looked up from germline, CDR1 is SNHLY and CDR2 is FYNNEI. The CDR3 is made up of 15 amino acids. Trimming took 6 bases from V and 8 from J; bases not matched to a gene: 10.

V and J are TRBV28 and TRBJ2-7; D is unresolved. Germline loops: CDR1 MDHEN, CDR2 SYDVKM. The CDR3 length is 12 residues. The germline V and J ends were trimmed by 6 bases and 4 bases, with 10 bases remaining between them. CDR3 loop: CASRNSLYEQYF. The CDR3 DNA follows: TGTGCCAGCAGAAACAGTCTTTACGAGCAGTACTTC.

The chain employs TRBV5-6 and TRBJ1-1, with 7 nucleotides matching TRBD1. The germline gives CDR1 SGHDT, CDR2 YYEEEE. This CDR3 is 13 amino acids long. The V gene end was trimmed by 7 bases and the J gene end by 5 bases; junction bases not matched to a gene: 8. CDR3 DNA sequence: TGTGCCAGCGGTACCGGGACAGTTACTGAAGCTTTCTTT. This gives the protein CASGTGTVTEAFF.

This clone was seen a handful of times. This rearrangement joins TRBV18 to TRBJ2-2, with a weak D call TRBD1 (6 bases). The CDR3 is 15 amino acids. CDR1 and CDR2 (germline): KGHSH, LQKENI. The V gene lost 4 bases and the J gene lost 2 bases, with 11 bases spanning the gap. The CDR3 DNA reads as TGTGCCAGCTCACAACAGGGAGCTAACACCGGGGAGCTGTTTTTT. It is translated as CASSQQGANTGELFF. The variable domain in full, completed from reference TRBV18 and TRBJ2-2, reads NAGVMQNPRHLVRRRGQEARLRCSPMKGHSHVYWYRQLPEEGLKFMVYLQKENIIDESGMPKERFSAEFPKEGPSILRIQQVVRGDSAAYFCASSQQGANTGELFFGEGSRLTVL.

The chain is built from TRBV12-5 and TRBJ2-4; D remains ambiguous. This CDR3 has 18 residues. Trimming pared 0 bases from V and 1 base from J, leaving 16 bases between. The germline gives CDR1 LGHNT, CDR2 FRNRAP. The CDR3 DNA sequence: TGTGCTAGTGGTTTGGTACCGGTCTTCCTGGCGGCCAAAAACATTCAGTACTTC. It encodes CASGLVPVFLAAKNIQYF.

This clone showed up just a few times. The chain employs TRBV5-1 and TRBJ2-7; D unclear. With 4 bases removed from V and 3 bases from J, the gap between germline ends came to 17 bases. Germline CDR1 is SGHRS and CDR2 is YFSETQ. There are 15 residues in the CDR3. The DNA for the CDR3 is TGCGCCAGCAGCCTGGAAGTCACCCCCCTCTACGAGCAGTACTTC. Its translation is CASSLEVTPLYEQYF. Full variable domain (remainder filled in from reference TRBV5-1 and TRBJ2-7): KAGVTQTPRYLIKTRGQQVTLSCSPISGHRSVSWYQQTPGQGLQFLFEYFSETQRNKGNFPGRFSGRQFSNSRSEMNVSTLELGDSALYLCASSLEVTPLYEQYFGPGTRLTVT.

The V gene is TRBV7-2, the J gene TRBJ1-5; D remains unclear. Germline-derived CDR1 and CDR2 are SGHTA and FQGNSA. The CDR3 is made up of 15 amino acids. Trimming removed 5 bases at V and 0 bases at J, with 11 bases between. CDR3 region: CASSPSHYSNQPQHF. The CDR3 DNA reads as TGTGCCAGCAGCCCCAGCCATTATAGCAATCAGCCCCAGCATTTT.